The 12 T cell receptor beta chains given below trace back to one sample, sequenced in a study of blood T cells in healthy people across ages. Alongside a J-beta primer mix, a sample-barcoded 5' primer served in a second PCR lasting roughly 6 to 11 cycles. Using its own MiXCR run on the 5' RACE reads, TCRdb lists one record per CDR3 protein. Among 650,000 to 700,000 distinct CDR3 sequences listed, 32% were seen once. Sequencing was carried out using blood. All receptors derive from a woman of 80 years or more in good health.

The chain uses TRBV5-1 and TRBJ1-1; a weak D match, TRBD1 (5 bases). CDR1 is SGHRS, CDR2 YFSETQ, per germline. V was clipped by 3 bases and J by 5 bases, with 14 bases between them. The CDR3 is 14 residues long. This CDR3 is CASSSDAGETEAFF. The CDR3 nucleotides read TGCGCCAGCAGCTCCGACGCGGGGGAGACTGAAGCTTTCTTT. The complete variable domain, with remaining parts taken from reference TRBV5-1 and TRBJ1-1, reads KAGVTQTPRYLIKTRGQQVTLSCSPISGHRSVSWYQQTPGQGLQFLFEYFSETQRNKGNFPGRFSGRQFSNSRSEMNVSTLELGDSALYLCASSSDAGETEAFFGQGTRLTVV.

At least ten counts were recorded for this clonotype. This chain connects TRBV19 to TRBJ2-3; D may be TRBD2 (6 bases). The V gene's germline CDR1 is LNHDA and CDR2 SQIVND (reference sequence). CDR3 length: 14 residues. The germline V and J ends were trimmed by 5 bases and 6 bases, with 15 bases remaining between them. CDR3 sequence: CASSPWRGPDTQYF. The CDR3 region has the DNA TGTGCCAGTAGTCCCTGGCGGGGCCCGGATACGCAGTATTTT.

This clonotype was counted at least ten times. The chain joins TRBV28 to TRBJ2-5; 7 bases are a match to TRBD2. V shed 8 bases, J shed 2 bases, and the junction held 14 bases outside the gene matches. The CDR3 runs to 16 residues. Looked up from germline, CDR1 is MDHEN and CDR2 is SYDVKM. The CDR3: CASSPFGGTNQETQYF. CDR3 DNA sequence: TGTGCCAGCTCCCCTTTTGGGGGGACTAATCAAGAGACCCAGTACTTC.

This chain joins TRBV15 and TRBJ2-6; D ambiguous. This CDR3 spans 12 amino acids. Germline-derived CDR1 and CDR2 are LNHNV and YYDKDF (reference sequence). V gave up 5 bases and J gave up 8 bases, with 7 bases separating them. CDR3 region: CATSLVTNVLTF. CDR3 bases: TGTGCCACCAGCCTGGTCACCAACGTCCTGACTTTC.

This clonotype was found many times. V gene TRBV27 combines with J gene TRBJ2-3; D perhaps matches TRBD2 (6 bases). Deletions cut 6 bases from V and 1 base from J, with 11 bases between. Germline loops: CDR1 MNHEY, CDR2 SMNVEV (reference sequence). CDR3 length: 14 amino acids. The CDR3: CASRGGPRTDTQYF. The CDR3, as DNA: TGTGCCAGCAGGGGGGGACCTCGCACAGATACGCAGTATTTT.

This clonotype was detected many times. The rearrangement links TRBV20-1 to TRBJ1-5; the match to TRBD1 covers 8 bases. CDR3 size: 14 residues. Germline V gene sequence: CDR1 DFQATT, CDR2 SNEGSKA (reference sequence). CDR3 sequence: CSGLQGESNQPQHF. DNA of the CDR3: TGCAGCGGTTTACAGGGGGAGAGCAATCAGCCCCAGCATTTT.

This clonotype was counted between two and nine times. The chain is built from TRBV30 and TRBJ2-3; 7 nucleotides agree with TRBD2. The germline V gene has CDR1 GTSNPN and CDR2 SVGIG (reference sequence). Unmatched junction bases numbered 2, after V lost 0 bases and J lost 11 bases. This CDR3 comprises 11 residues. This chain's CDR3 is CAWSVQRGQYF. The CDR3 region has the DNA TGTGCCTGGAGTGTCCAGCGGGGGCAGTATTTT.

V is TRBV15 and J is TRBJ2-3, with TRBD1 identical over 10 bases. Germline V gene data show CDR1 as LNHNV and CDR2 as YYDKDF (reference sequence). The CDR3 is 17 residues long. With 0 bases clipped from V and 6 bases from J, the junction kept 9 bases outside the gene matches. DNA for the CDR3: TGTGCCACCAGCAGAGAGACCCGACAGGGGGCGGCTGATACGCAGTATTTT. Translated, it gives CATSRETRQGAADTQYF.

The sample holds many counts of this clonotype. The gene calls are TRBV9 and TRBJ1-2, with D unresolved. The germline V and J ends were trimmed by 3 bases and 2 bases, with 8 bases remaining between them. Germline assignment: CDR1 SGDLS and CDR2 YYNGEE. This CDR3 contains 13 residues. CDR3 bases: TGTGCCAGCAGCGCAGACACGAACTATGGCTACACCTTC. Amino acids: CASSADTNYGYTF.

The rearrangement joins TRBV10-3 to TRBJ2-7; TRBD1 aligns across 9 bases. Trimming removed 2 bases from V and 6 bases from J; junction bases left unmatched: 11. Germline V CDR1 and CDR2: ENHRY, SYGVKD. The CDR3 contains 16 residues. The chain's CDR3 is CAISEPSRDRAGEQYF. For the CDR3, the DNA is TGTGCCATCAGTGAGCCATCCCGGGACAGGGCGGGCGAGCAGTACTTC.

This clonotype was counted at least ten times. The chain couples TRBV15 to TRBJ1-5; 8 bases match TRBD1. The V gene end was trimmed by 3 bases and the J gene end by 6 bases; junction bases not matched to a gene: 10. Germline V gene lookup returns CDR1 LNHNV and CDR2 YYDKDF (reference sequence). The CDR3 loop spans 16 amino acids. CDR3 protein: CATSSDQGARTQPQHF. Here the CDR3 DNA reads TGTGCCACCAGCAGCGACCAGGGGGCGAGGACTCAGCCCCAGCATTTT. Based on the CDR3 plus reference TRBV15 and TRBJ1-5, the full variable domain is DAMVIQNPRYQVTQFGKPVTLSCSQTLNHNVMYWYQQKSSQAPKLLFHYYDKDFNNEADTPDNFQSRRPNTSFCFLDIRSPGLGDTAMYLCATSSDQGARTQPQHFGDGTRLSIL.

This clonotype was detected ten times or more. The chain uses TRBV7-6 and TRBJ2-7; unclear D gene. Germline values: CDR1 SGHVS, CDR2 FNYEAQ. This CDR3 region has 11 residues. V lost 4 bases, J lost 7 bases, and 8 bases lay in between. The CDR3 loop is CASSSTREQYF. As DNA, the CDR3 is TGTGCCAGCAGCTCCACAAGGGAGCAGTACTTC.